Given below is one TCR beta chain in context. Its antigen is as yet unknown. From blood, about 220-500 ng of genomic DNA served as TRB template. The data were obtained in a study of T and B cells in COVID-19 patients. Study context: The recovered patients had mostly mild to moderate COVID-19 with outpatient management. Active-infection patients were older, median about 70 years, than recovered patients, median approximately 35 years.

BIOMED2 TRB-A/B primer pools were used in multiplex TRB PCR. TCRdb recomputed calls from the multiplex PCR reads with MiXCR, one row per CDR3 protein. This table holds 20,000 to 25,000 distinct CDR3 sequences, less than 30% found once. Findings and limits, study-wide: Active COVID-19 showed highly clonal TRB repertoires; recovery showed diversity and richness above healthy donors. Blood from mildly ill patients while symptomatic, and early samples from severe cases, were scarce.

This TCR derives from a human donor who had recovered from COVID-19. The sequenced material came from blood.

As DNA, the CDR3 is TGTGCCAGCAGCTTAGTCCTAGGACAGGGGGCCTCAGATACGCAGTATTTT. Translating it yields CASSLVLGQGASDTQYF. The chain combines TRBV11-2 with TRBJ2-3; TRBD1 matches at 11 bases. The CDR3 spans 17 residues. The junction had 7 bases not matched to a gene; V was cut back by 1 base and J by 4 bases. CDR1 and CDR2 (germline): SGHAT, FQNNGV.